The 9 T cell receptor beta chains below come from one sample, sequenced in a study of CD4 T cells in relation to SARS-CoV-2 and coronaviruses. Before the COVID-19 pandemic, during about 2011-2018, CD4+ T cells were taken from unexposed donors. Using immunoSEQ multiplex PCR, the repertoire was profiled, and TCRdb retains in-frame clones only, with some absent. The sample contains about 68,000 clones, approximately 95% of which appear only once. The specimen was naive CD4+ T cells from PBMCs. Described subset: naive CD4+ T cells isolated by negative enrichment. Receptor source: a human donor in good health.

V and J are TRBV28 and TRBJ2-7; 7 bases align to TRBD1. The V gene's germline CDR1 is MDHEN and CDR2 SYDVKM. The CDR3 extends over 15 amino acids. V dropped 6 bases and J dropped 7; count of bases not matched to a gene: 15. CDR3 nucleotides: TGTGCCAGCAGCCAGACAGGGATATTGCAGCGGGAGCAGTACTTC. Translating gives CASSQTGILQREQYF.

The genes are TRBV5-6 and TRBJ1-2; maybe TRBD1 (6 bases). With 4 bases removed from V and 2 bases from J, the gap between germline ends came to 9 bases. The CDR3 has 13 amino acids. The germline CDR1 and CDR2 sequences are SGHDT and YYEEEE. In nucleotides, the CDR3 is TGTGCCAGCAGCGAGGACAGAAACTATGGCTACACCTTC. Translation: CASSEDRNYGYTF.

A remark on this clone: The sample carries other DNA sequences with the same CDR3. The chain is built from TRBV5-1 and TRBJ1-5, with TRBD1 matching over 11 bases. The germline V gene encodes CDR1 SGHRS and CDR2 YFSETQ. The CDR3 is 15 amino acids. Trimming took 0 bases from V and 7 from J; bases not matched to a gene: 3. The CDR3 here is CASSLGDRGSQPQHF. DNA for the CDR3: TGCGCCAGCAGCTTGGGGGACAGGGGGTCGCAGCCCCAGCATTTT.

The chain employs TRBV28 and TRBJ1-3, with a tentative D call TRBD1 (5 bases). The CDR3 has 14 amino acids. Trimming took 5 bases from V and 8 from J, leaving 16 bases between them. Germline CDR1 and CDR2: MDHEN and SYDVKM. For the CDR3, the DNA is TGTGCCAGCAGTCCGGGGCCACGGGATGACACCATATATTTT. Protein product: CASSPGPRDDTIYF. Drawing the rest from reference TRBV28 and TRBJ1-3, the complete variable domain is DVKVTQSSRYLVKRTGEKVFLECVQDMDHENMFWYRQDPGLGLRLIYFSYDVKMKEKGDIPEGYSVSREKKERFSLILESASTNQTSMYLCASSPGPRDDTIYFGEGSWLTVV.

The gene calls are TRBV5-1 and TRBJ1-2, with D possibly being TRBD1 (5 bases). The CDR3 is 14 residues long. Trimming shortened V by 4 bases and J by 4 bases, and 14 bases separated the two germline ends. Germline assignment: CDR1 SGHRS and CDR2 YFSETQ. CDR3 DNA sequence: TGCGCCAGCAGCCCGTGGGGCCCGGGCTATGGCTACACCTTC. It encodes CASSPWGPGYGYTF.

The chain employs TRBV11-2 and TRBJ1-2; D is perhaps TRBD1 (5 bases). This CDR3 has 13 amino acids. Per the germline V gene, CDR1 is SGHAT and CDR2 is FQNNGV. Between the trimmed V and J ends, which lost 0 bases and 5 bases, there was a span of 7 bases. The CDR3: CASSLEGLYGYTF. In DNA, the CDR3 is TGTGCCAGCAGCTTAGAGGGACTTTATGGCTACACCTTC.

The chain joins TRBV28 to TRBJ1-5, with 9 bases aligning to TRBD1. Per the germline V gene, CDR1 is MDHEN and CDR2 is SYDVKM. The CDR3 loop spans 17 amino acids. The J segment lost 2 bases and the V segment lost 4 bases, leaving 9 bases of the junction unmatched. DNA of the CDR3: TGTGCCAGCAGTTCCACAAGACAGGGGGTAGGCAATCAGCCCCAGCATTTT. Translation gives CASSSTRQGVGNQPQHF.

This chain links TRBV7-2 with TRBJ2-2; D not resolved. CDR1 is SGHTA and CDR2 is FQGNSA in the germline V gene. The CDR3 is made up of 13 amino acids. The V end was cut by 4 bases, the J end by 2 bases, with 5 bases between. In nucleotides, the CDR3 is TGTGCCAGCAGCTCCCCTAACACCGGGGAGCTGTTTTTT. This encodes CASSSPNTGELFF.

The gene calls are TRBV3-1 (or the pseudogene TRBV3-2) and TRBJ2-3, with TRBD2 matching over 13 bases. V lost 6 bases and J lost 2; bases outside the gene matches: 8. CDR1 is LGHDT and CDR2 is YNNKEL in the germline V gene (reference sequence). The CDR3 totals 17 residues. The CDR3 bases are TGTGCCAGCAGTCACCGACTAGCGGGGGGCGTCACAGATACGCAGTATTTT. Protein sequence: CASSHRLAGGVTDTQYF.